The entry below describes one TCR beta chain. Its antigen remains unknown. These data belong to a study of blood T cells in healthy people across ages. Study-level findings and limits: It was the long-lived donors that had more naive CD4+ cells and higher diversity than aged donors.

This CDR3 comprises 12 residues. V lost 3 bases to trimming and J lost 4 bases, with 4 bases between them. Germline V gene lookup returns CDR1 MNHNS and CDR2 SASEGT. A second 7 to 11 cycle PCR used barcoded and J-beta primers. Every cDNA was tagged by a template-switch adaptor with 12 random nucleotides. TCRdb recomputed calls from the 5' RACE reads with MiXCR, one row per CDR3 protein. The table shows around 990,000 distinct CDR3 sequences, with around two fifths occurring only once. Healthy individuals of Caucasian origin from Russia, aged about 6 to 95, served as donors. The material sequenced was blood. The TCR originated in a man aged 18 to 30 in good health. The chain is built from TRBV6-1 and TRBJ2-1; no clear D. The CDR3, as DNA: TGTGCCAGCAGTGAGAGATACAATGAGCAGTTCTTC. Translating gives CASSERYNEQFF.